This T cell receptor beta chain came from a study of control samples from healthy donors and cancer patients. V lost 6 bases, J lost 5 bases, and 11 bases lay in between. CDR3 size: 13 residues. The table came from immunoSEQ multiplex PCR; TCRdb's copy has only in-frame clones and leaves some out. The repertoire holds roughly 120,000 clones, over 90% seen once, with roughly 2.7% in the top ten. The source of this sequence is a man aged 25-45 years in good health. The sequenced sample consisted of blood. The chain has TRBV12-3 or TRBV12-4 and TRBJ1-5, with D unclear. The CDR3 bases are TGTGCCAGCAGCTTCGAGATTTATCAGCCCCAGCATTTT. This encodes CASSFEIYQPQHF.